Each of the 20 T cell receptor beta chains below was sequenced from the same sample in a study of blood T cell repertoires in COVID-19. Here immunoSEQ multiplex PCR was the method, and the copy in TCRdb shows in-frame clones only, minus some. In the table there are about 250,000 clones, roughly 91% of which are singletons. Sequencing was performed on PBMCs or T cells enriched from blood (not recorded which). The receptors come from a middle-aged man who had recovered from COVID-19.

The V call is TRBV7-9, the J call TRBJ2-2, with TRBD2 as a possible D gene (6 bases). In germline, CDR1 is SEHNR, CDR2 FQNEAQ (reference sequence). Between the trimmed V and J ends, which lost 5 bases and 2 bases, there was a span of 18 bases. This CDR3 is built from 17 residues. In nucleotides, the CDR3 is TGTGCCAGCAGCCAGGATACCGGGACTCTCAACACCGGGGAGCTGTTTTTT. It translates to CASSQDTGTLNTGELFF.

The sample holds one count of this clone. The CDR3 nucleotides are TGTGCCAGCAGCCTCGCAGGGGCGGATTACGAGCAGTACTTC. It translates to CASSLAGADYEQYF. The chain employs TRBV6-5 and TRBJ2-7; the D gene is possibly TRBD1 (6 bases). The CDR3 covers 14 residues. V was clipped by 6 bases and J by 4 bases, with 16 bases between them. CDR1 and CDR2 (germline): MNHEY, SVGAGI.

This clone showed up just a few times. The genes are TRBV28 and TRBJ1-5; D might be TRBD1 (5 bases). The CDR3 spans 14 residues. With 6 bases removed from V and 6 bases from J, the gap between germline ends came to 15 bases. Germline V gene sequence: CDR1 MDHEN, CDR2 SYDVKM. CDR3 region: CASSAGPLPQPQHF. CDR3 nucleotide sequence: TGTGCCAGCAGCGCAGGGCCTCTCCCTCAGCCCCAGCATTTT.

V and J are TRBV29-1 and TRBJ1-1; D might be TRBD1 (5 bases). CDR1 and CDR2 from the germline V gene are SQVTM and ANQGSEA. This CDR3 spans 12 amino acids. With 6 bases removed from V and 1 base from J, the gap between germline ends came to 9 bases. The CDR3 DNA reads as TGCAGCGTCGGACACACGAACACTGAAGCTTTCTTT. This encodes CSVGHTNTEAFF.

This clone was seen a handful of times. The V gene is TRBV25-1, the J gene TRBJ1-3; D unresolved. The germline V and J ends were trimmed by 0 bases and 3 bases, with 15 bases remaining between them. This CDR3 region has 17 residues. Germline V gives CDR1 MGHDK, CDR2 SYGVNS. Here the CDR3 reads CASSEYSPTAGGNTIYF. Here the CDR3 DNA reads TGTGCCAGCAGTGAATATTCTCCGACCGCGGGTGGAAACACCATATATTTT.

The DNA of the CDR3 is TGTGCCAGCAGCCCATCGGTTCTTTTCACAGATACGCAGTATTTT. Translating gives CASSPSVLFTDTQYF. The chain has TRBV7-2 and TRBJ2-3; no firm D call. The germline V gene encodes CDR1 SGHTA and CDR2 FQGNSA. V was shortened by 5 bases and J by 2 bases, with 14 bases between the two germline ends. The CDR3 runs 15 residues.

This clone was found a few times. The J gene is TRBJ2-2, the V gene TRBV7-9, with D uncertain. Germline V gives CDR1 SEHNR, CDR2 FQNEAQ (reference sequence). CDR3 size: 14 residues. Trimming removed 3 bases at V and 1 base at J, with 6 bases between. The CDR3, as DNA: TGTGCCAGCAGCTTGGCCCGGAACACCGGGGAGCTGTTTTTT. Protein sequence: CASSLARNTGELFF.

The J gene is TRBJ2-3, the V gene TRBV28; no reliable D call. Germline values: CDR1 MDHEN, CDR2 SYDVKM. The CDR3 covers 14 residues. Trimming cost V 10 bases and J 1 base, with 15 bases left between them. The CDR3 loop reads CAISYDLRTDTQYF. Written as DNA, the CDR3 is TGTGCCATCTCATATGACTTGCGCACAGATACGCAGTATTTT.

The chain carries TRBV5-1 and TRBJ2-6; D perhaps matches TRBD2 (5 bases). CDR1 is SGHRS and CDR2 is YFSETQ in the germline V gene. The V and J ends lost 4 bases and 0 bases respectively, with 11 bases between them. The CDR3 extends over 16 amino acids. This CDR3 is CASSLGRDSGANVLTF. CDR3 nucleotide sequence: TGCGCCAGCAGCCTCGGACGGGACTCTGGGGCCAACGTCCTGACTTTC.

The V call is TRBV2, the J call TRBJ2-3; 8 bases are a match to TRBD2. With 7 bases clipped from V and 0 bases from J, the junction kept 3 bases outside the gene matches. The CDR3 totals 14 residues. Germline loops: CDR1 SNHLY, CDR2 FYNNEI. CDR3 in DNA: TGTGCCAGCACGGGGACTAGGAGCACAGATACGCAGTATTTT. As protein: CASTGTRSTDTQYF.

J is TRBJ2-3 and V is TRBV3-1 (or the pseudogene TRBV3-2); 13 bases are a match to TRBD2. Trimming removed 1 base from V and 5 bases from J; junction bases left unmatched: 0. CDR3 length: 15 residues. CDR1 is LGHDT, CDR2 YNNKEL, per germline (reference sequence). The chain's CDR3 is CASSQGLAGGDTQYF. The CDR3 bases are TGTGCCAGCAGCCAAGGACTAGCGGGGGGAGATACGCAGTATTTT.

The rearrangement joins TRBV18 to TRBJ2-7, with 8 positions matching TRBD1. V lost 6 bases to trimming and J lost 2 bases; unmatched junction nucleotides: 9. CDR1 KGHSH and CDR2 LQKENI come from the germline V gene. This CDR3 has 15 amino acids. In nucleotides, the CDR3 is TGTGCCAGCTCCTCCGACAGGGGTCCCACCTACGAGCAGTACTTC. This gives the protein CASSSDRGPTYEQYF.

This clone was recorded only once. The rearrangement joins TRBV6-2 or TRBV6-3 to TRBJ1-2; the match to TRBD1 covers 12 bases. The V segment lost 5 bases and the J segment 7 bases; nucleotides outside the gene matches: 5. From germline, CDR1 is MNHEY and CDR2 SVGEGT. This CDR3 comprises 14 residues. The CDR3 protein is CASSTGQGAIGYTF. In DNA, the CDR3 is TGTGCCAGCAGTACGGGACAGGGGGCGATTGGCTACACCTTC.

This chain joins TRBV21-1 and TRBJ1-2; TRBD1 was called by the table and not checked on the DNA. TRBV21-1 is labeled a pseudogene. The CDR3 runs 13 residues. CDR3 sequence: CASSTQGSYGYTF. The CDR3 bases are TGTGCCAGCAGCACCCAGGGTTCCTATGGCTACACCTTC.

This rearrangement joins TRBV18 to TRBJ2-5; 8 nucleotides match TRBD2. The length of the CDR3 is 15 residues. Germline V lookup: CDR1 KGHSH, CDR2 LQKENI. The junction had 5 bases not matched to a gene; V was cut back by 2 bases and J by 3 bases. This chain's CDR3 is CASSPSLGREETQYF. The CDR3 DNA reads as TGTGCCAGCTCACCATCACTCGGGAGGGAAGAGACCCAGTACTTC. Full variable domain (remainder filled in from reference TRBV18 and TRBJ2-5): NAGVMQNPRHLVRRRGQEARLRCSPMKGHSHVYWYRQLPEEGLKFMVYLQKENIIDESGMPKERFSAEFPKEGPSILRIQQVVRGDSAAYFCASSPSLGREETQYFGPGTRLLVL.

V gene TRBV7-8 combines with J gene TRBJ1-1, with 9 bases lining up with TRBD1. Germline CDR1 is SGHVS and CDR2 is FQNEAQ. V was clipped by 5 bases and J by 1 base; unmatched bases: 8. This CDR3 is 16 amino acids long. CDR3 protein: CASSLGTGWENTEAFF. DNA for the CDR3: TGTGCCAGCAGCCTAGGGACAGGGTGGGAGAACACTGAAGCTTTCTTT.

CDR3 sequence (DNA): TGTGCCAGCAGCCACGACAGAACCTATGGCTACACCTTC. Its translation: CASSHDRTYGYTF. The rearrangement links TRBV14 to TRBJ1-2; D might be TRBD1 (5 bases). V lost 3 bases, J lost 4 bases, and 9 bases lay in between. The CDR3 runs to 13 residues. Germline V lookup: CDR1 SGHDN, CDR2 FVKESK.

The rearrangement links TRBV18 to TRBJ1-1; 7 positions match TRBD1. The V gene end was trimmed by 3 bases and the J gene end by 2 bases; junction bases not matched to a gene: 3. Germline-derived CDR1 and CDR2 are KGHSH and LQKENI. The CDR3 spans 14 residues. The CDR3 loop is CASSPGQTNTEAFF. The CDR3 bases are TGTGCCAGCTCACCGGGACAGACTAACACTGAAGCTTTCTTT.

V gene TRBV10-3 combines with J gene TRBJ1-4; a possible D gene is TRBD1 (6 bases). Germline-derived CDR1 and CDR2 are ENHRY and SYGVKD. The ends were cut back, 5 bases at V and 4 bases at J, with 11 bases in the middle. The CDR3 has 14 amino acids. The CDR3 loop is CAISPRGGNEKLFF. The CDR3 DNA follows: TGTGCCATCAGTCCGAGGGGGGGTAATGAAAAACTGTTTTTT.

The chain carries TRBV7-3 and TRBJ1-1; 10 bases match TRBD1. CDR3 length equals 14 residues. Germline CDR1 SGHTA, CDR2 FQGTGA. The V and J ends lost 5 bases and 3 bases, in that order; junction bases with no gene match: 3. The CDR3 loop reads CASSPGQGYTEAFF. The CDR3 region has the DNA TGTGCCAGCAGCCCGGGACAGGGGTACACTGAAGCTTTCTTT.